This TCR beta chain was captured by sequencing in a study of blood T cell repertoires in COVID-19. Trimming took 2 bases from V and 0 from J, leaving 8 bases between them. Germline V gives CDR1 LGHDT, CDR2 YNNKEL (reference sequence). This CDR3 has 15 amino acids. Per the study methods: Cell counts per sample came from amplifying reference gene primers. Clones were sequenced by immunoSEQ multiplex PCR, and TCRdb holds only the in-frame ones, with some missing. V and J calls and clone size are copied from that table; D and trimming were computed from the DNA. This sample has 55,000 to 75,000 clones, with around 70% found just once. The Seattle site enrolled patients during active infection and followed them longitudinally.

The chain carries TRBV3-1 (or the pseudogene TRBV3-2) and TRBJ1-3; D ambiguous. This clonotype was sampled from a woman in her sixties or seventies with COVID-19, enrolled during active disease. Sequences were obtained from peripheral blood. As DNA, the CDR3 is TGTGCCAGCAGCCAAAGCACAGTCTCTGGAAACACCATATATTTT. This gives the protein CASSQSTVSGNTIYF.